The clone carrying this T cell receptor (beta chain) was seen more than once but under ten times. Its antigen is not identified. The record originates from a study of identical twins. Overall study results and limits: Models predicted less out-of-frame TCR alpha sharing in monozygotic twins than was found.

Each CDR3 protein is one row after TCRdb ran MiXCR on the 5' RACE reads. Of 260,000 or so distinct CDR3 sequences in the sample, about 7.5% were seen once. The CDR3 is 14 residues long. CDR1 MGHDK and CDR2 SYGVNS come from the germline V gene. V lost 2 bases, J lost 1 base, and 8 bases lay in between. The sample also formed part of further work on yellow fever vaccine responses in identical twins.

The chain has TRBV25-1 and TRBJ2-5; D might be TRBD2 (5 bases). The sequencing input was CD8+ T cells sorted from blood. The sequence came from a woman younger than 35 in good health. The CDR3 nucleotides are TGTGCCAGCAGTGAACTTGGGAGCCAAGAGACCCAGTACTTC. Protein sequence: CASSELGSQETQYF.